This T cell receptor (beta chain) was sequenced in a study of post-analysis software for immune sequencing data. Points from the study as a whole: In patients, TRBV5-6, TRBV5-1 and TRBV20-1 belonged to roughly five TRBV segments found more frequently than in controls.

Included in the TCR beta cDNA libraries were unique molecular identifiers. TCRdb re-called the PCR reads with MiXCR, one entry per CDR3 protein. The sample records 150,000 to 200,000 distinct CDR3 sequences, about 37% being singletons. The V gene's germline CDR1 is SGHRS and CDR2 YFSETQ. There are 15 residues in the CDR3. The J segment lost 7 bases and the V segment lost 4 bases, leaving 9 bases of the junction unmatched. A remark on this clonotype: Its cognate antigen is unknown.

The V gene is TRBV5-1, the J gene TRBJ2-1; 9 nucleotides line up with TRBD2. The TCR originated in a girl aged 10-17 years with multiple sclerosis. The input for sequencing was blood, taken after autologous hematopoietic stem cell transplantation. CDR3 sequence (DNA): TGCGCCAGCAGCCCTCTGGCGGGAGGGCAGAATGAGCAGTTCTTC. Amino acid sequence: CASSPLAGGQNEQFF.